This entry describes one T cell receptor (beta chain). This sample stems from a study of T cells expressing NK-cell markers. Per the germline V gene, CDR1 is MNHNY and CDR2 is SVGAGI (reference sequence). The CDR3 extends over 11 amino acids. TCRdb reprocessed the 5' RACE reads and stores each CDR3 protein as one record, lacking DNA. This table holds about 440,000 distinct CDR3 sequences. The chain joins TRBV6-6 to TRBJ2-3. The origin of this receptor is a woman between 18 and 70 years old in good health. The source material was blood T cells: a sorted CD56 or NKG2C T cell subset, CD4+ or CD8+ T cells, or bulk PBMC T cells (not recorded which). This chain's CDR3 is CASTVQDTQYF.